These 10 T cell receptor beta chains were all obtained from the same sample, sequenced in a study of cytomegalovirus exposure and HLA in healthy donors. The PCR contained 60 Vbeta and 13 Jbeta primers. Only in-frame clones appear in the TCRdb table, and some are missing; sequencing was by immunoSEQ multiplex PCR. The sample carries approximately 76,000 clones, roughly 73% recorded once. The sample was PBMCs. These receptors all come from a woman in her thirties or forties in good health and CMV-seropositive.

V gene TRBV11-2 combines with J gene TRBJ1-2, with D maybe TRBD1 (5 bases). The CDR3 loop spans 12 amino acids. Germline assignment: CDR1 SGHAT and CDR2 FQNNGV. V gave up 5 bases and J gave up 8 bases, with 12 bases separating them. CDR3 in amino acids: CASSAGGGGYTF. The DNA for the CDR3 is TGTGCCAGCAGCGCCGGGGGGGGAGGCTACACCTTC.

This clone was observed a handful of times. This chain uses TRBV4-3 with TRBJ1-2; no reliable D call. Germline-derived CDR1 and CDR2 are LGHNA and YSLEER. Trimming took 0 bases from V and 0 from J, leaving 8 bases between them. The CDR3 has 15 residues. CDR3 in DNA: TGCGCCAGCAGCCAAGAATCAACAGCTAACTATGGCTACACCTTC. Amino acid sequence: CASSQESTANYGYTF.

The V call is TRBV27, the J call TRBJ1-2; D gene uncertain. Trimming took 3 bases from V and 3 from J, leaving 11 bases between them. Germline V gene sequence: CDR1 MNHEY, CDR2 SMNVEV (reference sequence). The CDR3 is 14 residues long. CDR3 region: CASSFSPGYYGYTF. CDR3 DNA: TGTGCCAGCAGTTTCTCCCCGGGGTACTATGGCTACACCTTC.

V is TRBV28 and J is TRBJ1-5; TRBD1 matches at 8 bases. J gave up 0 bases and V 11 bases, and 3 bases lay outside the gene matches. The CDR3 runs 13 residues. Per germline, CDR1 MDHEN and CDR2 SYDVKM. The CDR3 DNA is TGTGCCCTGGGACAGGCTAGCAATCAGCCCCAGCATTTT. Protein product: CALGQASNQPQHF.

The chain uses TRBV29-1 and TRBJ1-6, with 9 nucleotides matching TRBD1. The V segment lost 4 bases and the J segment 14 bases; nucleotides outside the gene matches: 6. Germline CDR1 reads SQVTM; CDR2 reads ANQGSEA. This CDR3 contains 12 residues. The CDR3 spells CSVGERDRALHF. As DNA, the CDR3 is TGCAGCGTTGGAGAAAGGGACAGGGCCCTCCACTTT.

Only a few counts were recorded for this clone. V gene TRBV30 combines with J gene TRBJ1-4, with D unresolved. The germline CDR1 and CDR2 sequences are GTSNPN and SVGIG (reference sequence). Deletions cut 4 bases from V and 5 bases from J, with 8 bases between. The CDR3 has 12 residues. The CDR3 spells CAWTGPNEKLFF. CDR3 sequence (DNA): TGTGCCTGGACAGGTCCGAATGAAAAACTGTTTTTT. Drawing the rest from reference TRBV30 and TRBJ1-4, the complete variable domain is SQTIHQWPATLVQPVGSPLSLECTVEGTSNPNLYWYRQAAGRGLQLLFYSVGIGQISSEVPQNLSASRPQDRQFILSSKKLLLSDSGFYLCAWTGPNEKLFFGSGTQLSVL.

As for this clone: An end of the junction differs from the germline gene, which may be a read error. The chain links TRBV10-3 to TRBJ2-5; 9 bases line up with TRBD1. The CDR3 consists of 12 residues. Germline V CDR1 and CDR2: ENHRY, SYGVKD. CDR3 bases: TGTGCCATCAGTGAGATAGGGACAGGGATTAACTTC. This encodes CAISEIGTGINF.

This chain uses TRBV7-9 with TRBJ1-1; 9 bases line up with TRBD1. This CDR3 has 15 amino acids. Germline lookup yields CDR1 SEHNR and CDR2 FQNEAQ (reference sequence). J lost 1 base, V lost 3 bases, and 3 bases had no gene match. CDR3: CASSLGTGSNTEAFF. The CDR3 DNA is TGTGCCAGCAGCTTGGGGACAGGGTCGAACACTGAAGCTTTCTTT.

CDR3 residues: CAISGDRGTYEQYF. As DNA, the CDR3 is TGTGCCATCAGTGGGGACAGGGGTACCTACGAGCAGTACTTC. The rearrangement uses TRBV10-3 and TRBJ2-7, with 10 positions matching TRBD1. Germline CDR1 ENHRY, CDR2 SYGVKD. J was trimmed by 2 bases and V by 4 bases; bases with no gene match: 2. There are 14 residues in the CDR3.

This clone has only a few counts. The chain combines TRBV7-2 with TRBJ2-3; D assignment may be TRBD1 or TRBD2 (5 bases each). The CDR3 runs to 16 residues. V dropped 5 bases and J dropped 3 bases, with 18 bases sitting between them. Germline lookup yields CDR1 SGHTA and CDR2 FQGNSA. Here the CDR3 DNA reads TGTGCCAGCAGCATAGGGACGGAGGTGAGGACAGATACGCAGTATTTT. This codes for CASSIGTEVRTDTQYF.